This T cell receptor beta chain came from a study of cytomegalovirus exposure and HLA in healthy donors. Concerning this clone: Its antigen remains unidentified.

60 Vbeta and 13 Jbeta primers were used in PCR. Method: immunoSEQ multiplex PCR; TCRdb's copy keeps in-frame clones and lacks some. The repertoire includes fewer than 150,000 clones, 78% of them detected once, and roughly 3% sits in the top ten. This CDR3 comprises 14 residues. The germline gives CDR1 SNHLY, CDR2 FYNNEI. Trimming cost V 5 bases and J 1 base, with 9 bases left between them. Study-wide points: A likely sequencing artifact accounted for one observed cluster of highly shared sequence variants.

The source of this sequence is a male donor in good health and CMV-seronegative. Material for sequencing was PBMCs. The V gene is TRBV2, the J gene TRBJ1-5; D unresolved. CDR3 sequence reads: CASSRGRSNQPQHF. CDR3 sequence (DNA): TGTGCCAGCAGTCGAGGGCGCAGCAATCAGCCCCAGCATTTT.